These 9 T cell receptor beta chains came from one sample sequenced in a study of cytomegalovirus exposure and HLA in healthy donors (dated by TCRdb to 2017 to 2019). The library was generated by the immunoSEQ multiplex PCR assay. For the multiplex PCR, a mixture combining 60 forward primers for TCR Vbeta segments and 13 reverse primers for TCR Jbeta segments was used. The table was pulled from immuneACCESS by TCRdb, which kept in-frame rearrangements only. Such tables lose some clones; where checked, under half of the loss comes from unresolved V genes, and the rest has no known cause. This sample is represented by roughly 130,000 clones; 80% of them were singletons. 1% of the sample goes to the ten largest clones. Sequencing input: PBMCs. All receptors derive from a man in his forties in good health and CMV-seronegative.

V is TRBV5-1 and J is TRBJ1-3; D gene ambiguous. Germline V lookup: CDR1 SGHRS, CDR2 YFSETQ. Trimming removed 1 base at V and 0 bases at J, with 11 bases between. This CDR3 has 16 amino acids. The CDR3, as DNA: TGCGCCAGCAGCTTGACAGCGGGCCACTCTGGAAACACCATATATTTT. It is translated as CASSLTAGHSGNTIYF.

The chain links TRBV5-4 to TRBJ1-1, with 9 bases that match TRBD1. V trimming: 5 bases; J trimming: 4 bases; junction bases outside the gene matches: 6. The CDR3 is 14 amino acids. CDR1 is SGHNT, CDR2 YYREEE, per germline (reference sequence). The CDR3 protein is CASRSGQGPTEAFF. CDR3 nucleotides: TGTGCCAGCAGATCGGGACAGGGTCCCACTGAAGCTTTCTTT.

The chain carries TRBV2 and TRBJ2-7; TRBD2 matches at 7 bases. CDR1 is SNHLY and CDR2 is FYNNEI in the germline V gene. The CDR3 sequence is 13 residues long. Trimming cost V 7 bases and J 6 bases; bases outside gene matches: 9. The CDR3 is CASTEGTTIEQYF. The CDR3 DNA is TGTGCCAGCACCGAGGGGACTACCATCGAGCAGTACTTC. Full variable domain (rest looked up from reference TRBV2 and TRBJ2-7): EPEVTQTPSHQVTQMGQEVILRCVPISNHLYFYWYRQILGQKVEFLVSFYNNEISEKSEIFDDQFSVERPDGSNFTLKIRSTKLEDSAMYFCASTEGTTIEQYFGPGTRLTVT.

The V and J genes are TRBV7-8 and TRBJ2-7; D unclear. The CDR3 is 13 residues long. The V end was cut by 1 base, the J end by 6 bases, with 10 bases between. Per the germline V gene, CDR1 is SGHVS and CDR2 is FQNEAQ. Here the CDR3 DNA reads TGTGCCAGCAGCTTAGTCCGAGCGACCGAGCAGTACTTC. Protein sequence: CASSLVRATEQYF.

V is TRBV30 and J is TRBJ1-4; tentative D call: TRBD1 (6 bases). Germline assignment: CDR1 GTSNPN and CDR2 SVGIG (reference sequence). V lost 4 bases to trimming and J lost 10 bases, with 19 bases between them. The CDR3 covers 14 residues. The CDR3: CAWNPGQPDGKLFF. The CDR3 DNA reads TGTGCCTGGAATCCCGGACAGCCCGACGGAAAACTGTTTTTT.

CDR3 DNA: TGCGCCAGCAGCTTAGGACTAGCGGGCCCGAAAAACATTCAGTACTTC. Its protein product is CASSLGLAGPKNIQYF. The chain couples TRBV5-1 to TRBJ2-4; 11 nucleotides agree with TRBD2. The CDR3 loop spans 16 amino acids. V lost 2 bases, J lost 4 bases, and 5 bases stayed unmatched. The germline gives CDR1 SGHRS, CDR2 YFSETQ.

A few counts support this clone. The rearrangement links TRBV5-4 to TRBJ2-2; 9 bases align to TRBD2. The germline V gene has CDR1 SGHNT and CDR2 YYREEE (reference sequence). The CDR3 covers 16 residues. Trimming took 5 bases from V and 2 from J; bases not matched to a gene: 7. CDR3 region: CASRAGTSRNTGELFF. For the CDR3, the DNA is TGTGCCAGCAGGGCCGGGACTAGCCGAAACACCGGGGAGCTGTTTTTT.

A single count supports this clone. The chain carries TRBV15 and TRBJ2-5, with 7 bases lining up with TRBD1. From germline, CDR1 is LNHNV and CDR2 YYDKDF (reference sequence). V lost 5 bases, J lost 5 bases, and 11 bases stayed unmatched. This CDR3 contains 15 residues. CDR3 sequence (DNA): TGTGCCACCAGCCAAATACAGGGGTTGAGGGAGACCCAGTACTTC. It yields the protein CATSQIQGLRETQYF.

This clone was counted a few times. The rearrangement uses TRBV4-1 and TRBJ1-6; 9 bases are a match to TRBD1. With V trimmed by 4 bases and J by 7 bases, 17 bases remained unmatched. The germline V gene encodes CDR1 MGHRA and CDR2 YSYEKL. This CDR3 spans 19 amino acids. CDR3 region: CASSLHPGQGIGANSPLHF. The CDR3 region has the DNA TGCGCCAGCAGCCTCCATCCGGGACAGGGAATAGGAGCCAATTCACCCCTCCACTTT.